The 4 T cell receptor beta chains below were found in one sample sequenced in a study of T cell repertoires in cytomegalovirus infection. TCRdb analysed the reads with MiXCR anew, one entry per CDR3 protein. The sample has approximately 290,000 distinct CDR3 sequences, roughly a quarter seen once. Input material: PBMCs. Receptors originate from a human donor in good health (CMV status not recorded). Some clones in this sample may be carry-over from other donors' samples.

The CDR3 bases are TGTGCCATCAGTGAGGCGGGTGGGGGCACTGAAGCTTTCTTT. It is translated as CAISEAGGGTEAFF. The chain is built from TRBV10-3 and TRBJ1-1, with D possibly matching TRBD1 (5 bases). V was trimmed by 2 bases and J by 4 bases, leaving 11 bases between them. This CDR3 is built from 14 residues. Germline values: CDR1 ENHRY, CDR2 SYGVKD.

This clonotype was seen many times. The chain is built from TRBV7-2 and TRBJ2-3; 7 positions match TRBD2. The CDR3 is 15 amino acids. CDR1 is SGHTA, CDR2 FQGNSA, per germline. Trimming cost V 4 bases and J 6 bases; bases outside gene matches: 10. DNA of the CDR3: TGTGCCAGCAGCTCCACTAGCGCCAACCGGGATACGCAGTATTTT. Translated, it gives CASSSTSANRDTQYF. Complete variable domain (other parts from reference TRBV7-2 and TRBJ2-3): GAGVSQSPSNKVTEKGKDVELRCDPISGHTALYWYRQSLGQGLEFLIYFQGNSAPDKSGLPSDRFSAERTGGSVSTLTIQRTQQEDSAVYLCASSSTSANRDTQYFGPGTRLTVL.

This clonotype was detected only a few times. The chain links TRBV7-2 to TRBJ2-2; D is uncertain. The CDR3 is 14 residues long. V was clipped by 5 bases and J by 6 bases, with 13 bases between them. Germline-derived CDR1 and CDR2 are SGHTA and FQGNSA. CDR3 nucleotide sequence: TGTGCCAGCAGCGTAGGCCCGCTCGCCGGGGAGCTGTTTTTT. Translation gives CASSVGPLAGELFF. The full variable domain, rest sourced from reference TRBV7-2 and TRBJ2-2, is GAGVSQSPSNKVTEKGKDVELRCDPISGHTALYWYRQSLGQGLEFLIYFQGNSAPDKSGLPSDRFSAERTGGSVSTLTIQRTQQEDSAVYLCASSVGPLAGELFFGEGSRLTVL.

The CDR3, as DNA: TGTGCCAGCAGTTTAGCCCTGACGGACACTGAAGCTTTCTTT. Translated, it gives CASSLALTDTEAFF. This rearrangement joins TRBV28 to TRBJ1-1; D uncertain. V was cut by 2 bases and J by 3 bases, with 10 bases left in between. The CDR3 length is 14 residues. Germline CDR1 is MDHEN and CDR2 is SYDVKM.